This record looks at one T cell receptor beta chain sequence and its context. Its antigen is unidentified. The sample belongs to a study of vaccination and CD4 T cells after COVID-19. Study context: The makeup of the convalescents was six males and four females, two of them Hispanic. Stimulation of the cells used overlapping spike peptide pools from SARS-CoV-2 and from the common cold coronaviruses HCoV-NL63, HCoV-OC43 and HCoV-229E.

Sample treatment: roughly 10-day PBMC culture with coronavirus spike peptide pools or control peptides (ViraFEST assay). Following expansion of antigen-specific T cells with peptide pools, ViraFEST then sequenced TCRs. Study-wide results and caveats: Convalescent patients displayed spike mono-reactivity in 304 of 307 vaccine-specific clones.

V was clipped by 6 bases and J by 5 bases, with 13 bases between them. Germline V gene lookup returns CDR1 SNHLY and CDR2 FYNNEI. CDR3 length equals 13 residues. The Oncomine TCR Beta short-read assay sequenced DNA from cultured CD4+ T cells. Each CDR3 protein is one row after TCRdb ran MiXCR on the PCR reads. Among 6,000 to 6,500 distinct CDR3 sequences listed, about 77% were seen once. The chain combines TRBV2 with TRBJ1-1; weak D call: TRBD1 (5 bases). This TCR was recovered from a human donor who had recovered from COVID-19. Sequences were obtained from CD4+ T cells from blood, cultured in vitro. The CDR3 spells CASSGAGRTEAFF. As DNA, the CDR3 is TGTGCCAGCAGCGGGGCAGGTCGGACTGAAGCTTTCTTT.